These T cell receptor beta chains were read from a single sample in a study of T cells in Graves' hyperthyroidism and ophthalmopathy. TCRdb processed the multiplex PCR reads anew with MiXCR; each CDR3 protein has one entry. Here the sample spans about 640,000 distinct CDR3 sequences, less than 25% being singletons. The sample taken for sequencing was blood. The receptors stem from a young man with Graves' ophthalmopathy. CDR3s include the opening cysteine and the closing phenylalanine or tryptophan. The D gene is left open where the match is weak.

D gene	J gene	V gene	CDR3 protein
.	TRBJ1-1	TRBV3-1	CASSQDVLDGDLNTEAFF
.	TRBJ2-2	TRBV27	CASRDDYTGELFF
.	TRBJ2-7	TRBV6-5	CASSYPSADGIPEQYF
.	TRBJ1-2	TRBV18	CASSPSGRTLGGYTF
.	TRBJ2-1	TRBV18	CASSDFSGRGQFF
TRBD2	TRBJ2-3	TRBV28	CASSLVHWGTSSTDTQYF
TRBD2	TRBJ2-1	TRBV11-2	CASSLYTGTSGSRGNEQFF
.	TRBJ1-1	TRBV5-1	CASSLDGRANTEAFF
.	TRBJ1-2	TRBV6-1	CASTPGSGKGYTF
.	TRBJ2-5	TRBV4-1	CASSQETGSRETQYF
.	TRBJ1-4	TRBV28	CASRTTGAAEKLFF
.	TRBJ2-3	TRBV3-1	CASSHDLRTSTDTQYF
.	TRBJ2-5	TRBV12-3/TRBV12-4	CASSLRSWVMETQYF
TRBD2	TRBJ2-7	TRBV20-1	CSAGGSWYEQYF